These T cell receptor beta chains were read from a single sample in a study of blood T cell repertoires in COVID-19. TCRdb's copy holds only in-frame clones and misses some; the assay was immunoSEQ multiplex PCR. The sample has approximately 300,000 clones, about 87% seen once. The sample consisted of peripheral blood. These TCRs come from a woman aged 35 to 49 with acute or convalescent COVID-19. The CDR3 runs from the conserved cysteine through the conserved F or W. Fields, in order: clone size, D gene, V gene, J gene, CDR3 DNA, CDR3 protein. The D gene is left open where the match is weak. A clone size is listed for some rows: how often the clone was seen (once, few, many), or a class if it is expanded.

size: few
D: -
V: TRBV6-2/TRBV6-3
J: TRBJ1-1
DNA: TGTGCCAGCAGTAGTAGAGCTGAAGCTTTCTTT
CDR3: CASSSRAEAFF

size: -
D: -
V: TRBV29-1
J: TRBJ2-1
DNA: TGCAGCGTTGAAGATATGGCTTACAATGAGCAGTTCTTC
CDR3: CSVEDMAYNEQFF

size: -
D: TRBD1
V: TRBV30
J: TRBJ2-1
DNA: TGTGCCTGGAGTGCCGGGACAGCCGACAATGAGCAGTTCTTC
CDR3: CAWSAGTADNEQFF

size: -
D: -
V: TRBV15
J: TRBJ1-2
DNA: TGTGCCACCAGCAAGGCGGCGGGATATGGCTACACCTTC
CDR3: CATSKAAGYGYTF

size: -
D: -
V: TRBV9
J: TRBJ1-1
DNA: TGTGCCAGCAGCGAGGGTTGGACAGAGAACACTGAAGCTTTCTTT
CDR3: CASSEGWTENTEAFF

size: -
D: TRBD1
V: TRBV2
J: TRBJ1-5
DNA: TGTGCCAGCACCAGCGGACAGGGGAACAATCAGCCCCAGCATTTT
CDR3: CASTSGQGNNQPQHF

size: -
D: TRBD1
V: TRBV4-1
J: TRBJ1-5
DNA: TGCGCCAGCAGCCAAGAGAGGGGGCAGAATCAGCCCCAGCATTTT
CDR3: CASSQERGQNQPQHF

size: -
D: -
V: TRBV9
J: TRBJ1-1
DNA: TGTGCCAGCAGCCCGCGACAGGTCACTGAAGCTTTCTTT
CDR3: CASSPRQVTEAFF

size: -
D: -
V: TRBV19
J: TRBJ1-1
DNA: TGTGCCAGCAACGCAGGGGAGGGGTGGACTGAAGCTTTCTTT
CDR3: CASNAGEGWTEAFF

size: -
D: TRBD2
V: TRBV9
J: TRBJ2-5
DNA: TGTGCCAGCAGCGTAGGCGTTGGCGGGGGGGTTCAAGAGACCCAGTACTTC
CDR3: CASSVGVGGGVQETQYF

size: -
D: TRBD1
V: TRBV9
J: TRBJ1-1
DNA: TGTGCCAGCAGCCCCCTCTTAGGACAGGGCACTGAAGCTTTCTTT
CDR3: CASSPLLGQGTEAFF

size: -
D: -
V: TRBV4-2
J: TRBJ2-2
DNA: TGTGCCAGCAGCGTCGGAGGCGGGGAGCTGTTTTTT
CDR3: CASSVGGGELFF

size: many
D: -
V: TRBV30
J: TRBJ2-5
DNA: TGTGCCTGGAGTGCCAAGGGGGGACAGTCAAAGACCCAGTACTTC
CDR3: CAWSAKGGQSKTQYF

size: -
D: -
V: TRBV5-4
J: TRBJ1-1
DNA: TGTGCCAGCAGCTTTGCAGGGTCGATGAACACTGAAGCTTTCTTT
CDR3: CASSFAGSMNTEAFF

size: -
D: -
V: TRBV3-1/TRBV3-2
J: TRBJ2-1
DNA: TGTGCCAGCAGCCTCCTCAGGAGGACTCAATACAATGAGCAGTTCTTC
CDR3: CASSLLRRTQYNEQFF

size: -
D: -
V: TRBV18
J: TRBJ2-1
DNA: TGTGCCAGCTCACGGACAGACGGGGGGCACAATGAGCAGTTCTTC
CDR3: CASSRTDGGHNEQFF

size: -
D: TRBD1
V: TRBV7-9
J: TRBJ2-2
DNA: TGTGCCAGCAGCTTACGGACAGGGTCGAACACCGGGGAGCTGTTTTTT
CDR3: CASSLRTGSNTGELFF

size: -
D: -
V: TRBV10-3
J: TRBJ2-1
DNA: TGTGCCATCAGTGCCCAGGGGCATGAGCAGTTCTTC
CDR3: CAISAQGHEQFF

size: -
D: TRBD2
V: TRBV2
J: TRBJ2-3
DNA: TGTGCCAGCAGTCCAGCGGGGGACAGCACAGATACGCAGTATTTT
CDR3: CASSPAGDSTDTQYF

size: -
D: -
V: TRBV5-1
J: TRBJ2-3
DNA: TGCGCCAGCAGCTTGGAGCCGCGTCGCACAGATACGCAGTATTTT
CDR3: CASSLEPRRTDTQYF

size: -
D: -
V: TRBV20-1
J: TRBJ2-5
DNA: TGCAGTGCTTCGCACGGGGAGACCCAGTACTTC
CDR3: CSASHGETQYF

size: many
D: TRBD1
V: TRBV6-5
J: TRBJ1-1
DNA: TGTGCCACCAGACAGGGGGCGCGCCCTGAAGCTTTCTTT
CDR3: CATRQGARPEAFF

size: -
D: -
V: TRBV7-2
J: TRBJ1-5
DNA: TGTGCCAGCAGCTTAGTGGGGGGAAGCAATCAGCCCCAGCATTTT
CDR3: CASSLVGGSNQPQHF

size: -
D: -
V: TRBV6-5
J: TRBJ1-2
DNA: TGTGCCAGCAGTCGGGGGGCTACTAACTATGGCTACACCTTC
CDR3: CASSRGATNYGYTF

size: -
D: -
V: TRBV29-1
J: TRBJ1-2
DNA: TGCGCGACTCCCCTGGGGGGGCCCTTTGGCTACACCTTC
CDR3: CATPLGGPFGYTF

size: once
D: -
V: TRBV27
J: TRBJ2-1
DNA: TGTGCCAGCAGCTGGGACATCTTTGACAATGAGCAGTTCTTC
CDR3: CASSWDIFDNEQFF

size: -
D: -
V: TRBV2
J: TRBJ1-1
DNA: TGTGCCAGCAGTGACACCCGGGTTCACACTGAAGCTTTCTTT
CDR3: CASSDTRVHTEAFF

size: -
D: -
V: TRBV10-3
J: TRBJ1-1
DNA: TGTGCCATCAGTGTCAGGCAGGGTATCGCTGAAGCTTTCTTT
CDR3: CAISVRQGIAEAFF

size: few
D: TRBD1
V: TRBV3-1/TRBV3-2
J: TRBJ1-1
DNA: TGTGCCAGCAGCCCTCACAGGGGGACTGAAGCTTTCTTT
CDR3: CASSPHRGTEAFF

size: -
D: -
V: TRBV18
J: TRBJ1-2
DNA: TGTGCCAGCTCACCGGAGACGTCATCTAACTATGGCTACACCTTC
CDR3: CASSPETSSNYGYTF

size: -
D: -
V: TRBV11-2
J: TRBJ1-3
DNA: TGTGCCAGCGGCCGGGGAGGGCAGGGCTCTGGAAACACCATATATTTT
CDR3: CASGRGGQGSGNTIYF

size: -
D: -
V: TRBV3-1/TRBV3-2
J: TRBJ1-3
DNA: TGTGCCAGCAGCACCGGACAGCTCTCAGGAAACACCATATATTTT
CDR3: CASSTGQLSGNTIYF

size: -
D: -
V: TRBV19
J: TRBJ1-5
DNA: TGTGCCAGTAGTAGCGGCTGGTTGCGAGATCAGCCCCAGCATTTT
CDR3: CASSSGWLRDQPQHF

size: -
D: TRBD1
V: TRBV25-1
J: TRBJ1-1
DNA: TGTGCCAGCAGTGAATTTCCGACAGGGACTGAAGCTTTCTTT
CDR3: CASSEFPTGTEAFF

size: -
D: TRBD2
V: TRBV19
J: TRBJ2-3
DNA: TGTGCCAGTAGTCCCCGGACTAGCGCGGGAGATACGCAGTATTTT
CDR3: CASSPRTSAGDTQYF

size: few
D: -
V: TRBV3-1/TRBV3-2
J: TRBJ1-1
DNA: TGTGCCAGCAGCAGGGACTTCTTTGAAGCTTTCTTT
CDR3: CASSRDFFEAFF

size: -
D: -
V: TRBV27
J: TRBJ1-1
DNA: TGTGCCAGCAGTTTACGGGCAGGGGTCACTGAAGCTTTCTTT
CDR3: CASSLRAGVTEAFF

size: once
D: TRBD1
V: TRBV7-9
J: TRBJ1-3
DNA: TGTGCCAGCCAACAGGGGGAGAGCTCTGGAAACACCATATATTTT
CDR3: CASQQGESSGNTIYF

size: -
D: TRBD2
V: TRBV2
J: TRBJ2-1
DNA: TGTGCCAGCAGCCCTCCCGGGACTAGCGTAAATGAGCAGTTCTTC
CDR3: CASSPPGTSVNEQFF

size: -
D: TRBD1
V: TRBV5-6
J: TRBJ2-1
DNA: TGTGCCAGCAGCCCCGGACAGGGCCCCTACAATGAGCAGTTCTTC
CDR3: CASSPGQGPYNEQFF

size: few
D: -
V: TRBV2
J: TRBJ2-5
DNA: TGTGCCAGCAGTGAAGAGGGGCTCTTTACCATGGAGACCCAGTACTTC
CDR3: CASSEEGLFTMETQYF

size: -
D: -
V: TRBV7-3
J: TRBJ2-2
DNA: TGTGCCAGCAGGGGGGCGGCAGGTTCGGCCACCGGGGAGCTGTTTTTT
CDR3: CASRGAAGSATGELFF

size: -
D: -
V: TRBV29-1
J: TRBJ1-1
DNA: TGCAGCGTTGGATCGGTGAACACTGAAGCTTTCTTT
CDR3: CSVGSVNTEAFF

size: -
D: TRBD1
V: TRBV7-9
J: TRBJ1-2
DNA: TGTGCCAGCAGCTTAGGGCGACAGGGTGGTAACTATGGCTACACCTTC
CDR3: CASSLGRQGGNYGYTF

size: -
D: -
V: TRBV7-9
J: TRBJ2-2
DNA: TGTGCCAGCAGCCGAGGGAACACCGGGGAGCTGTTTTTT
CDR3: CASSRGNTGELFF

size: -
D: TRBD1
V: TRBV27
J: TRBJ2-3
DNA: TGTGCCAGCAGTTCCCAGACAGGGGCGACAGATACGCAGTATTTT
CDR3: CASSSQTGATDTQYF

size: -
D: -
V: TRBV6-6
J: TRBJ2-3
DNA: TGTGCCACCAGCCTCGGGACAGATACGCAGTATTTT
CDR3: CATSLGTDTQYF

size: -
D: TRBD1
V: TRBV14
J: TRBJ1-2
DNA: TGTGCCAGCAGCCAAGATAAGGACAGGGGGCCTCCGCTAGACTATGGCTACACCTTC
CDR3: CASSQDKDRGPPLDYGYTF

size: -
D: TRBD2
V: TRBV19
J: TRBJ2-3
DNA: TGTGCCAGTAGTATAGGCGGGGGATATAGCACAGATACGCAGTATTTT
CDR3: CASSIGGGYSTDTQYF

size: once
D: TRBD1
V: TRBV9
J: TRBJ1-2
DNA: TGTGCCAGCAGCGTAGGGGACAGGGGGTATGGCTACACCTTC
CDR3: CASSVGDRGYGYTF

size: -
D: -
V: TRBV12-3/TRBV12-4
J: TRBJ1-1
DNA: TGTGCCAGCAGTTTTCCTTATAACACTGAAGCTTTCTTT
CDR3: CASSFPYNTEAFF

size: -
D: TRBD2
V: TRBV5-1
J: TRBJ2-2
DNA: TGCGCCAGCGGGACTAGCGGGGGATCGAACACCGGGGAGCTGTTTTTT
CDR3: CASGTSGGSNTGELFF

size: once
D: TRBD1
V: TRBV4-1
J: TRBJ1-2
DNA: TGCGCCAGCAGCGGGGACAGGGGCGATACAGGCTACACCTTC
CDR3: CASSGDRGDTGYTF

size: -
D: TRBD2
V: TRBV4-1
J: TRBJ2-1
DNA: TGCGCCAGCAGCCCGATAGCGGGGGTATCCTACAATGAGCAGTTCTTC
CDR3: CASSPIAGVSYNEQFF

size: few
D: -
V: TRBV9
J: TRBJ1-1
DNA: TGTGCCAGCAGCGAGGAGATGAACACTGAAGCTTTCTTT
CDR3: CASSEEMNTEAFF

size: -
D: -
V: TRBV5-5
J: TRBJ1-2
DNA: TGTGCCAGCAGCCTGGTGGCGGGGTGGGGCTACACCTTC
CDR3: CASSLVAGWGYTF